Listed below are T cell receptor beta chains from one sample, sequenced in a study of beta chain features in type 1 diabetes. Generated by immunoSEQ multiplex PCR, the TCRdb table keeps only in-frame clones and is missing some. This sample has about 42,000 clones, with about half found just once. The sequenced material came from stem cell memory CD4+ T cells from blood. The source is a young woman in good health. The CDR3 runs from the conserved cysteine through the conserved F or W. D genes are given only for firm matches. The size of a clone is reported for some rows only, either as once, few or many, or as a class for expanded clones.

cdr3_aa cdr3_nt j_call clone_size v_call d_call
CASRWRLGTDTQYF TGTGCCAGCAGGTGGAGGTTAGGTACAGATACGCAGTATTTT TRBJ2-3 few TRBV7-2 .
CASSLADRTYEQYF TGTGCCAGCAGCTTGGCCGACAGAACCTACGAGCAGTACTTC TRBJ2-7 . TRBV5-6 .
CASSPGQGPYNEQFF TGCGCCAGCAGCCCCGGACAGGGACCCTACAATGAGCAGTTCTTC TRBJ2-1 . TRBV4-3 TRBD1
CASSPGQRGTDTQYF TGTGCCAGCAGCCCCGGGCAGCGGGGCACAGATACGCAGTATTTT TRBJ2-3 . TRBV5-6 .
CASLGSISGEQYF TGTGCCAGCTTAGGGAGTATCTCGGGGGAGCAGTACTTC TRBJ2-7 . TRBV28 .
CAISAGTGPGNTIYF TGTGCCATCAGCGCCGGGACAGGGCCCGGAAACACCATATATTTT TRBJ1-3 . TRBV10-3 TRBD1
CASSLDALNTEAFF TGCGCCAGCAGCCTAGATGCCCTGAACACTGAAGCTTTCTTT TRBJ1-1 . TRBV5-1 .
CASSFPRGTGELFF TGTGCCAGCAGTTTTCCTCGCGGGACCGGGGAGCTGTTTTTT TRBJ2-2 . TRBV28 .
CASTQTSEAFF TGTGCCAGCACCCAGACATCTGAAGCTTTCTTT TRBJ1-1 . TRBV2 .
CASRKYGGDSYEQYF TGTGCCAGCAGGAAGTACGGGGGGGACTCCTACGAGCAGTACTTC TRBJ2-7 . TRBV27 TRBD2
CASSVREDNEQFF TGTGCCAGCAGTGTTCGGGAAGACAATGAGCAGTTCTTC TRBJ2-1 few TRBV6-4 .
CASSLTGRLETQYF TGTGCTAGCAGCCTCACAGGGAGACTGGAGACCCAGTACTTC TRBJ2-5 . TRBV7-7 .
CASSPPSGRAKNIQYF TGTGCCAGCTCACCCCCCAGCGGGAGGGCCAAAAACATTCAGTACTTC TRBJ2-4 . TRBV18 TRBD2
CAWSVHGAGGYTF TGTGCCTGGAGTGTACATGGGGCTGGTGGCTACACCTTC TRBJ1-2 . TRBV30 .
CASSLGRNYEQYF TGTGCCAGCAGCTTAGGGCGGAACTACGAGCAGTACTTC TRBJ2-7 . TRBV7-2 .
CASRKLALSSYNEQFF TGTGCCAGCAGGAAACTAGCGCTGAGCTCCTACAATGAGCAGTTCTTC TRBJ2-1 once TRBV5-4 TRBD2
CASSQDRGTTYEQYF TGTGCCAGCAGTCAAGACAGGGGAACTACCTACGAGCAGTACTTC TRBJ2-7 . TRBV6-5 TRBD1
CASSLAAGAPNEQYF TGCGCCAGCAGCTTGGCTGCGGGAGCCCCCAACGAGCAGTACTTC TRBJ2-7 . TRBV5-1 TRBD2
CASSPPRNRADYGYTF TGTGCCAGCTCACCACCGCGGAACAGGGCGGACTATGGCTACACCTTC TRBJ1-2 . TRBV18 .
CASSSGREGNNEQFF TGCGCCAGCAGCTCTGGGCGGGAGGGTAACAATGAGCAGTTCTTC TRBJ2-1 . TRBV5-1 TRBD2
CAWSVLTNYGYTF TGTGCCTGGAGTGTACTTACTAACTATGGCTACACCTTC TRBJ1-2 . TRBV30 .
CASSPGPIPGYNTQYF TGTGCCAGTAGTCCTGGACCGATTCCGGGGTACAATACGCAGTATTTT TRBJ2-3 . TRBV19 .
CASRSPGTGSYEQYF TGTGCCAGCAGATCTCCCGGGACAGGGTCCTACGAGCAGTACTTC TRBJ2-7 . TRBV11-2 TRBD1
CASSKIRGNTEAFF TGTGCCAGTAGTAAAATCAGGGGGAACACTGAAGCTTTCTTT TRBJ1-1 . TRBV19 .
CASSSTDRQGYTF TGTGCCAGCAGTTCCACGGACAGGCAAGGCTACACCTTC TRBJ1-2 . TRBV6-6 TRBD1
CASSLVPGQGSAGNTIYF TGTGCCAGCTCACTCGTCCCGGGACAGGGTTCGGCTGGAAACACCATATATTTT TRBJ1-3 . TRBV18 TRBD1
CASKSLTGISDTQYF TGTGCCAGCAAAAGCCTAACAGGGATCTCGGATACGCAGTATTTT TRBJ2-3 . TRBV7-8 .
CASSSGLAGDNEQFF TGTGCCAGCAGTTCAGGACTAGCGGGGGACAATGAGCAGTTCTTC TRBJ2-1 . TRBV6-6 TRBD2
CASSFRSAGGSLYEQYF TGCGCCAGCAGCTTCAGGTCAGCGGGAGGTTCCCTCTACGAGCAGTACTTC TRBJ2-7 . TRBV5-1 TRBD2
CASSLDPHQGHSYEQYF TGTGCCAGCAGTTTAGACCCGCATCAGGGGCACTCCTACGAGCAGTACTTC TRBJ2-7 . TRBV28 .
CASSQGSGRADNEQFF TGCGCCAGCAGCCAGGGTAGCGGGAGGGCCGACAATGAGCAGTTCTTC TRBJ2-1 . TRBV4-1 TRBD2
CASSLGGTSVNEQFF TGTGCCAGCAGCTTAGGGGGGACTAGCGTCAATGAGCAGTTCTTC TRBJ2-1 . TRBV7-2 TRBD2
CASSLGGQGAGDTQYF TGTGCCAGCAGCTTGGGGGGACAGGGGGCAGGAGATACGCAGTATTTT TRBJ2-3 . TRBV5-6 TRBD1
CASSGTGRETQYF TGTGCCAGCAGCGGGACAGGGAGAGAGACCCAGTACTTC TRBJ2-5 . TRBV7-9 TRBD1
CASRSGTLLNEQFF TGTGCCAGCAGGTCCGGGACTCTGCTCAATGAGCAGTTCTTC TRBJ2-1 . TRBV27 .
CASSSGLAGANEQFF TGTGCCAGCAGCTCGGGACTAGCGGGCGCCAATGAGCAGTTCTTC TRBJ2-1 . TRBV5-4 TRBD2
CASSSPGLAGVSEQYF TGTGCCAGCAGTTCCCCGGGACTAGCGGGAGTAAGCGAGCAGTACTTC TRBJ2-7 . TRBV28 TRBD2
CASSLPGAVAKNIQYF TGTGCCAGCAGTTTACCAGGGGCCGTGGCCAAAAACATTCAGTACTTC TRBJ2-4 . TRBV28 .
CASVLSGGSYNEQFF TGTGCCAGCGTACTTAGCGGAGGCTCCTACAATGAGCAGTTCTTC TRBJ2-1 . TRBV28 .
CASLVGTRRTQYF TGTGCCAGCCTCGTTGGGACTCGCCGGACCCAGTACTTC TRBJ2-5 . TRBV2 .
CAWGKTGYYGYTF TGTGCCTGGGGAAAAACGGGGTACTATGGCTACACCTTC TRBJ1-2 . TRBV30 .
CASSEGVWDEQYF TGTGCCAGCAGCGAAGGGGTCTGGGACGAGCAGTACTTC TRBJ2-7 few TRBV7-9 .
CASSQGGIGGYTF TGTGCCAGCAGCCAAGGAGGCATTGGTGGCTACACCTTC TRBJ1-2 . TRBV4-2 .
CASTEPGQGGYEQYF TGTGCCAGCACCGAACCCGGACAGGGAGGTTACGAGCAGTACTTC TRBJ2-7 . TRBV6-6 TRBD1
CASSQEREGYNEQFF TGCGCCAGCAGCCAAGAACGGGAGGGTTACAATGAGCAGTTCTTC TRBJ2-1 . TRBV4-3 TRBD2
CASSPGSSMASEQYF TGTGCCAGTAGTCCGGGATCTTCCATGGCCTCCGAGCAGTACTTC TRBJ2-7 . TRBV19 .